A selection of T cell receptor beta chains follows, all from one sample in a study of T cell responses to AZD1222 COVID-19 vaccine. Generated by immunoSEQ multiplex PCR, the TCRdb table keeps only in-frame clones and is missing some. Among approximately 150,000 clones, about 91% were seen once, and the ten largest hold less than 1.3%. The sequencing used peripheral blood, collected 28 days after the second AZD1222 dose. These receptors came from an adult who received the AZD1222 COVID-19 vaccine. The CDR3 runs from the conserved cysteine through the conserved F or W. Each record gives: clone size, J gene, V gene, CDR3 length, D gene, CDR3 protein, CDR3 DNA. A D gene is named only where the DNA matches it firmly. Size is stated for part of the rows, as once, few or many counts, or as a class when the clone is expanded.

clone size: once; J gene: TRBJ2-7; V gene: TRBV12-3/TRBV12-4; CDR3 length: 12; D gene: .; CDR3 protein: CASSRRTVEQYF; CDR3 DNA: TGTGCCAGCAGTAGAAGGACGGTCGAGCAGTACTTC
clone size: .; J gene: TRBJ1-4; V gene: TRBV15; CDR3 length: 14; D gene: .; CDR3 protein: CATTSSWTNEKLFF; CDR3 DNA: TGTGCCACCACCTCGTCCTGGACTAATGAAAAACTGTTTTTT
clone size: .; J gene: TRBJ1-1; V gene: TRBV5-1; CDR3 length: 12; D gene: .; CDR3 protein: CASSPTGAEAFF; CDR3 DNA: TGCGCCAGCAGCCCTACGGGAGCTGAAGCTTTCTTT
clone size: .; J gene: TRBJ2-1; V gene: TRBV11-3; CDR3 length: 13; D gene: .; CDR3 protein: CTSSSTRYNEQFF; CDR3 DNA: TGTACCAGCAGCTCGACTCGGTACAATGAGCAGTTCTTC
clone size: .; J gene: TRBJ1-2; V gene: TRBV5-4; CDR3 length: 14; D gene: .; CDR3 protein: CASSLGSGSYGYTF; CDR3 DNA: TGTGCCAGCAGCTTGGGCAGCGGGAGCTATGGCTACACCTTC
clone size: .; J gene: TRBJ2-5; V gene: TRBV5-6; CDR3 length: 18; D gene: TRBD2; CDR3 protein: CASSLGPGLAGVYETQYF; CDR3 DNA: TGTGCCAGCAGCTTGGGGCCGGGACTAGCGGGGGTCTATGAGACCCAGTACTTC
clone size: .; J gene: TRBJ1-1; V gene: TRBV6-6; CDR3 length: 14; D gene: .; CDR3 protein: CASSYSSANTEAFF; CDR3 DNA: TGTGCCAGCAGTTACTCATCTGCGAACACTGAAGCTTTCTTT
clone size: .; J gene: TRBJ1-5; V gene: TRBV18; CDR3 length: 14; D gene: .; CDR3 protein: CASSPGVGNQPQHF; CDR3 DNA: TGTGCCAGCTCACCAGGCGTCGGGAATCAGCCCCAGCATTTT
clone size: .; J gene: TRBJ1-4; V gene: TRBV6-5; CDR3 length: 14; D gene: TRBD1; CDR3 protein: CASSYGQGGGKLFF; CDR3 DNA: TGTGCCAGCAGTTACGGACAGGGGGGAGGAAAACTGTTTTTT
clone size: .; J gene: TRBJ2-1; V gene: TRBV5-5; CDR3 length: 15; D gene: .; CDR3 protein: CASSLGLGILSEQFF; CDR3 DNA: TGTGCCAGCAGCTTGGGTCTTGGGATACTTAGTGAGCAGTTCTTC
clone size: .; J gene: TRBJ1-5; V gene: TRBV5-1; CDR3 length: 14; D gene: .; CDR3 protein: CASSLAGDGQPQHF; CDR3 DNA: TGCGCCAGCAGCTTGGCAGGGGACGGGCAGCCCCAGCATTTT
clone size: .; J gene: TRBJ2-7; V gene: TRBV6-6; CDR3 length: 17; D gene: .; CDR3 protein: CASSQWETGTPNHEQYF; CDR3 DNA: TGTGCCAGCAGTCAATGGGAAACCGGGACTCCTAATCACGAGCAGTACTTC
clone size: few; J gene: TRBJ2-3; V gene: TRBV6-5; CDR3 length: 14; D gene: .; CDR3 protein: CASSTDSWGDTQYF; CDR3 DNA: TGTGCCAGCAGTACGGACTCATGGGGGGATACGCAGTATTTT
clone size: .; J gene: TRBJ2-2; V gene: TRBV27; CDR3 length: 16; D gene: .; CDR3 protein: CASSPEGLGDTGELFF; CDR3 DNA: TGTGCCAGCAGTCCCGAAGGCCTCGGTGACACCGGGGAGCTGTTTTTT
clone size: .; J gene: TRBJ1-4; V gene: TRBV19; CDR3 length: 14; D gene: .; CDR3 protein: CASRPGREREKLFF; CDR3 DNA: TGTGCCAGTAGACCGGGCAGGGAGCGAGAAAAACTGTTTTTT
clone size: once; J gene: TRBJ2-1; V gene: TRBV27; CDR3 length: 17; D gene: .; CDR3 protein: CASSYLIGPHLYNEQFF; CDR3 DNA: TGTGCCAGCAGCTATCTCATAGGTCCGCATCTCTACAATGAGCAGTTCTTC
clone size: .; J gene: TRBJ1-6; V gene: TRBV4-1; CDR3 length: 17; D gene: .; CDR3 protein: CASSQEGTGTSNSPLHF; CDR3 DNA: TGCGCCAGCAGCCAAGAAGGGACCGGGACCAGTAATTCACCCCTCCACTTT
clone size: .; J gene: TRBJ2-3; V gene: TRBV7-9; CDR3 length: 15; D gene: TRBD1; CDR3 protein: CASSLATGGTDTQYF; CDR3 DNA: TGTGCCAGCAGCTTAGCTACAGGGGGAACAGATACGCAGTATTTT
clone size: .; J gene: TRBJ1-2; V gene: TRBV27; CDR3 length: 12; D gene: .; CDR3 protein: CASTTGSSGYTF; CDR3 DNA: TGTGCCAGCACTACCGGGAGCAGCGGCTACACCTTC
clone size: once; J gene: TRBJ1-5; V gene: TRBV6-2/TRBV6-3; CDR3 length: 14; D gene: .; CDR3 protein: CASSYSGGNQPQHF; CDR3 DNA: TGTGCCAGCAGTTACTCAGGGGGAAATCAGCCCCAGCATTTT
clone size: .; J gene: TRBJ2-1; V gene: TRBV6-5; CDR3 length: 15; D gene: .; CDR3 protein: CASSSRDSVYNEQFF; CDR3 DNA: TGTGCCAGCAGTTCCCGGGATAGCGTCTACAATGAGCAGTTCTTC
clone size: .; J gene: TRBJ2-3; V gene: TRBV7-3; CDR3 length: 15; D gene: .; CDR3 protein: CASSLSAQRTDTQYF; CDR3 DNA: TGTGCCAGCAGCTTATCTGCACAGCGCACAGATACGCAGTATTTT
clone size: .; J gene: TRBJ1-5; V gene: TRBV11-2; CDR3 length: 13; D gene: .; CDR3 protein: CASSLQGHQPQHF; CDR3 DNA: TGTGCCAGCAGCTTGCAGGGGCATCAGCCCCAGCATTTT
clone size: .; J gene: TRBJ1-1; V gene: TRBV29-1; CDR3 length: 13; D gene: .; CDR3 protein: CSVERPMNTEAFF; CDR3 DNA: TGCAGCGTTGAAAGGCCGATGAACACTGAAGCTTTCTTT
clone size: .; J gene: TRBJ1-2; V gene: TRBV3-1/TRBV3-2; CDR3 length: 13; D gene: .; CDR3 protein: CASSHSTNYGYTF; CDR3 DNA: TGTGCCAGCAGCCACAGTACTAACTATGGCTACACCTTC
clone size: .; J gene: TRBJ2-5; V gene: TRBV5-5; CDR3 length: 14; D gene: TRBD1; CDR3 protein: CASSRIQGGETQYF; CDR3 DNA: TGTGCCAGCAGCCGAATACAGGGGGGAGAGACCCAGTACTTC
clone size: .; J gene: TRBJ2-5; V gene: TRBV5-1; CDR3 length: 17; D gene: TRBD1; CDR3 protein: CASSLARGQGAGETQYF; CDR3 DNA: TGCGCCAGCAGCTTGGCCAGGGGACAGGGGGCGGGAGAGACCCAGTACTTC
clone size: .; J gene: TRBJ1-2; V gene: TRBV18; CDR3 length: 15; D gene: .; CDR3 protein: CASSPLSDSNYGYTF; CDR3 DNA: TGTGCCAGCTCACCCCTTTCCGACAGTAACTATGGCTACACCTTC
clone size: .; J gene: TRBJ1-4; V gene: TRBV2; CDR3 length: 15; D gene: TRBD1; CDR3 protein: CASSENRQGGEKLFF; CDR3 DNA: TGTGCCAGCAGTGAAAATCGGCAGGGGGGTGAAAAACTGTTTTTT
clone size: few; J gene: TRBJ2-3; V gene: TRBV2; CDR3 length: 15; D gene: .; CDR3 protein: CASAPWVTGSDTQYF; CDR3 DNA: TGTGCCAGCGCCCCTTGGGTCACAGGGTCAGATACGCAGTATTTT
clone size: .; J gene: TRBJ2-7; V gene: TRBV11-3; CDR3 length: 15; D gene: .; CDR3 protein: CASSLAPGSSYEQYF; CDR3 DNA: TGTGCCAGCAGCTTAGCGCCAGGGAGCTCCTACGAGCAGTACTTC
clone size: .; J gene: TRBJ1-3; V gene: TRBV2; CDR3 length: 15; D gene: .; CDR3 protein: CATGLLRGPGNTIYF; CDR3 DNA: TGTGCCACCGGACTCCTACGTGGGCCTGGAAACACCATATATTTT
clone size: .; J gene: TRBJ1-4; V gene: TRBV11-2; CDR3 length: 16; D gene: .; CDR3 protein: CASSLNVGATNEKLFF; CDR3 DNA: TGTGCCAGCAGCTTAAACGTTGGGGCAACTAATGAAAAACTGTTTTTT
clone size: .; J gene: TRBJ2-5; V gene: TRBV6-6; CDR3 length: 16; D gene: .; CDR3 protein: CASSPSGGSKQETQYF; CDR3 DNA: TGTGCCAGCAGCCCTTCAGGGGGGAGTAAGCAAGAGACCCAGTACTTC
clone size: .; J gene: TRBJ1-1; V gene: TRBV2; CDR3 length: 14; D gene: .; CDR3 protein: CASSERGQDTEAFF; CDR3 DNA: TGTGCCAGCAGTGAAAGAGGGCAGGACACTGAAGCTTTCTTT
clone size: .; J gene: TRBJ1-2; V gene: TRBV18; CDR3 length: 14; D gene: .; CDR3 protein: CASSPPGEHYGYTF; CDR3 DNA: TGTGCCAGCTCACCCCCCGGGGAGCACTATGGCTACACCTTC
clone size: .; J gene: TRBJ1-2; V gene: TRBV18; CDR3 length: 16; D gene: .; CDR3 protein: CASSPQGNRVDYGYTF; CDR3 DNA: TGTGCCAGCTCACCACAGGGGAACAGGGTAGACTATGGCTACACCTTC
clone size: .; J gene: TRBJ1-2; V gene: TRBV28; CDR3 length: 11; D gene: .; CDR3 protein: CASRRTRSYTF; CDR3 DNA: TGTGCCAGCAGACGGACCCGCAGCTACACCTTC
clone size: .; J gene: TRBJ2-1; V gene: TRBV7-6; CDR3 length: 17; D gene: TRBD2; CDR3 protein: CASSLFGNSGGPQEQFF; CDR3 DNA: TGTGCCAGCAGCTTATTCGGTAATAGCGGGGGGCCGCAGGAGCAGTTCTTC
clone size: .; J gene: TRBJ2-5; V gene: TRBV15; CDR3 length: 15; D gene: TRBD1; CDR3 protein: CATSRDEGTGETQYF; CDR3 DNA: TGTGCCACCAGCAGAGATGAGGGGACAGGGGAGACCCAGTACTTC
clone size: .; J gene: TRBJ2-3; V gene: TRBV27; CDR3 length: 16; D gene: TRBD2; CDR3 protein: CASGVLTSGGTDTQYF; CDR3 DNA: TGTGCCAGCGGGGTTTTGACTAGCGGGGGGACAGATACGCAGTATTTT
clone size: .; J gene: TRBJ1-3; V gene: TRBV5-1; CDR3 length: 14; D gene: .; CDR3 protein: CASSLVASGNTIYF; CDR3 DNA: TGCGCCAGCAGCTTGGTGGCTTCTGGAAACACCATATATTTT
clone size: .; J gene: TRBJ1-4; V gene: TRBV6-1; CDR3 length: 14; D gene: .; CDR3 protein: CASSEARDWEKLFF; CDR3 DNA: TGTGCCAGCAGTGAAGCCAGGGACTGGGAAAAACTGTTTTTT
clone size: .; J gene: TRBJ1-1; V gene: TRBV5-5; CDR3 length: 17; D gene: TRBD1; CDR3 protein: CASSPGTGGTMNTEAFF; CDR3 DNA: TGTGCCAGCAGTCCCGGGACAGGGGGGACCATGAACACTGAAGCTTTCTTT
clone size: .; J gene: TRBJ2-4; V gene: TRBV2; CDR3 length: 13; D gene: .; CDR3 protein: CASRRLAKNIQYF; CDR3 DNA: TGTGCCAGCCGACGCTTAGCCAAAAACATTCAGTACTTC
clone size: .; J gene: TRBJ2-7; V gene: TRBV5-1; CDR3 length: 14; D gene: .; CDR3 protein: CASSSLQGPNEQYF; CDR3 DNA: TGCGCCAGCAGCAGCTTACAGGGACCCAACGAGCAGTACTTC
clone size: .; J gene: TRBJ1-3; V gene: TRBV6-5; CDR3 length: 13; D gene: .; CDR3 protein: CASSRAPGNTIYF; CDR3 DNA: TGTGCCAGCAGTCGGGCTCCTGGAAACACCATATATTTT
clone size: .; J gene: TRBJ1-5; V gene: TRBV2; CDR3 length: 14; D gene: TRBD1; CDR3 protein: CASSPGQGEQPQHF; CDR3 DNA: TGTGCCAGCAGTCCCGGACAGGGAGAACAGCCCCAGCATTTT
clone size: .; J gene: TRBJ2-5; V gene: TRBV4-2; CDR3 length: 16; D gene: .; CDR3 protein: CASSPLIGEFQETQYF; CDR3 DNA: TGTGCCAGCAGCCCCTTGATAGGCGAGTTTCAAGAGACCCAGTACTTC
clone size: .; J gene: TRBJ2-5; V gene: TRBV18; CDR3 length: 14; D gene: .; CDR3 protein: CASSPRAAQETQYF; CDR3 DNA: TGTGCCAGCTCACCACGGGCCGCCCAAGAGACCCAGTACTTC
clone size: .; J gene: TRBJ1-1; V gene: TRBV12-5; CDR3 length: 16; D gene: .; CDR3 protein: CASGLVRSTTNTEAFF; CDR3 DNA: TGTGCTAGTGGTTTGGTACGGTCGACCACAAACACTGAAGCTTTCTTT
clone size: .; J gene: TRBJ2-1; V gene: TRBV2; CDR3 length: 13; D gene: TRBD1; CDR3 protein: CASRQGSNNEQFF; CDR3 DNA: TGTGCCAGCAGACAGGGGTCAAACAATGAGCAGTTCTTC
clone size: .; J gene: TRBJ2-2; V gene: TRBV24-1; CDR3 length: 13; D gene: .; CDR3 protein: CATSDLRSRELFF; CDR3 DNA: TGTGCCACCAGTGATTTACGATCCCGGGAGCTGTTTTTT
clone size: .; J gene: TRBJ2-7; V gene: TRBV5-1; CDR3 length: 15; D gene: .; CDR3 protein: CASSLGGLSSYEQYF; CDR3 DNA: TGCGCCAGCAGCTTGGGGGGGTTAAGCTCCTACGAGCAGTACTTC
clone size: .; J gene: TRBJ1-4; V gene: TRBV2; CDR3 length: 13; D gene: TRBD1; CDR3 protein: CASKDRINEKLFF; CDR3 DNA: TGTGCCAGCAAGGACAGGATCAATGAAAAACTGTTTTTT